These 3 T cell receptor beta chains came from one sample sequenced in a study of beta chain features in type 1 diabetes. Every bit of the isolated RNA underwent reverse transcription, so sequencing read expressed TCRB transcripts. TCRdb keeps only in-frame clones here, not all; method: immunoSEQ multiplex PCR. The table lists hundreds of thousands of clones, about 14% of them singletons, with approximately 0.093% in the top ten. Material for sequencing was naive CD4+ T cells from blood. The receptors were sampled from a man aged 18 to 29 in good health.

This clone has just a few counts. The chain uses TRBV10-3 and TRBJ1-2; 8 bases are a match to TRBD1. This CDR3 has 14 amino acids. CDR1 is ENHRY and CDR2 is SYGVKD in the germline V gene. Trimming removed 7 bases from V and 4 bases from J; junction bases left unmatched: 8. The CDR3 bases are TGTGCCATCAATGAACAGGGGGATGGCTATGGCTACACCTTC. Protein: CAINEQGDGYGYTF.

J is TRBJ1-2 and V is TRBV7-2; 11 bases align to TRBD1. Germline assignment: CDR1 SGHTA and CDR2 FQGNSA. CDR3 length equals 14 residues. Trimming cost V 5 bases and J 7 bases; bases outside gene matches: 6. This chain's CDR3 is CASSPGTGGSGYTF. The CDR3 nucleotides read TGTGCCAGCAGCCCCGGGACAGGGGGTAGTGGCTACACCTTC.

This clone was seen only a few times. V and J are TRBV7-9 and TRBJ1-6, with D possibly being TRBD1 (5 bases). This CDR3 comprises 15 residues. Germline CDR1 SEHNR, CDR2 FQNEAQ (reference sequence). Trimming left V 1 base short and J 8 bases short, with 12 bases between. The DNA for the CDR3 is TGTGCCAGCAGCTTAGATTGGCAGGGATATTCACCCCTCCACTTT. It is translated as CASSLDWQGYSPLHF.